This TCR beta chain comes out of a study of cytomegalovirus exposure and HLA in healthy donors. PCR used 60 Vbeta primers and 13 Jbeta primers. Data came from immunoSEQ multiplex PCR; TCRdb stores just in-frame clones and leaves some out. The table lists around 96,000 clones, approximately 80% of them singletons. Source material: PBMCs. The sequence was obtained from a man between 18 and 29 years old in good health and CMV-seronegative.

CDR3 in amino acids: CASGGRGFNQPQHF. The CDR3, as DNA: TGTGCCAGCGGCGGCAGGGGCTTCAATCAGCCCCAGCATTTT. The chain couples TRBV2 to TRBJ1-5; the D gene is possibly TRBD1 (6 bases). The ends were cut back, 8 bases at V and 3 bases at J, with 14 bases in the middle. The V gene's germline CDR1 is SNHLY and CDR2 FYNNEI. CDR3 length equals 14 residues. Together with reference TRBV2 and TRBJ1-5, the CDR3 gives the full variable domain: EPEVTQTPSHQVTQMGQEVILRCVPISNHLYFYWYRQILGQKVEFLVSFYNNEISEKSEIFDDQFSVERPDGSNFTLKIRSTKLEDSAMYFCASGGRGFNQPQHFGDGTRLSIL.